The 5 T cell receptor beta chains given below trace back to one sample, sequenced in a study of read filtering for tumor transcriptome and immune sequencing. This library used around 0.4 ug RNA and molecular barcoded adaptors spanning alpha/delta and beta/gamma chains. MiXCR was run by TCRdb on the reads, yielding one entry per CDR3 protein. The top ten clones hold about 30% of a sample with 39,000 or so distinct CDR3 sequences, around 15% of them seen once. Sequenced material: a population of CD138-negative cells sorted from bone marrow. These receptors originate from a donor over 35 with multiple myeloma.

This clonotype came up many times. This sequence joins TRBV12-3 or TRBV12-4 and TRBJ1-5; D is unresolved. This CDR3 spans 14 amino acids. V gave up 2 bases and J gave up 1 base, with 6 bases separating them. The chain's CDR3 is CASSLTVSNQPQHF. In DNA, the CDR3 is TGTGCCAGCAGTTTAACAGTGAGCAATCAGCCCCAGCATTTT.

Many counts were recorded for this clonotype. The V gene is TRBV6-5, the J gene TRBJ2-7, with TRBD1 as a possible D gene (5 bases). CDR1 MNHEY and CDR2 SVGAGI come from the germline V gene. V lost 6 bases to trimming and J lost 4 bases, with 13 bases between them. The length of the CDR3 is 13 residues. CDR3 amino acids: CASRAGQGYEQYF. The DNA of the CDR3 is TGTGCCAGCAGAGCAGGCCAGGGTTACGAGCAGTACTTC.

This clonotype has at least ten counts. The V and J genes are TRBV10-3 and TRBJ2-2; a possible D gene is TRBD2 (7 bases). Germline V CDR1 and CDR2: ENHRY, SYGVKD. This CDR3 comprises 16 residues. V was pared by 0 bases and J by 2 bases, with 10 bases between. The CDR3, as DNA: TGTGCCATCAGTGAGTCAAGCGGGACAAACACCGGGGAGCTGTTTTTT. It yields the protein CAISESSGTNTGELFF.

This clonotype showed up many times. V and J are TRBV20-1 and TRBJ2-3, with 11 bases lining up with TRBD2. V shed 1 base and J 0 bases; nucleotides not matched to a gene: 9. Germline V gives CDR1 DFQATT, CDR2 SNEGSKA (reference sequence). The CDR3 runs to 18 residues. The CDR3 protein is CSARGELAGDSSTDTQYF. The CDR3 coding sequence is TGCAGTGCTAGAGGCGAACTAGCGGGGGACTCAAGCACAGATACGCAGTATTTT.

This clonotype has a count of ten or more. The J gene is TRBJ1-4, the V gene TRBV25-1, with a weak D call TRBD1 (5 bases). This CDR3 comprises 16 residues. Looked up from germline, CDR1 is MGHDK and CDR2 is SYGVNS. V was trimmed by 2 bases and J by 5 bases, leaving 15 bases between them. The CDR3 is CASSEGGDGTNEKLFF. The CDR3 DNA sequence: TGTGCCAGCAGTGAAGGGGGTGACGGAACAAATGAAAAACTGTTTTTT.